This is a list of T cell receptor beta chains from one sample in a study of blood T cell repertoires in COVID-19. TCRdb's copy holds only in-frame clones and misses some; the assay was immunoSEQ multiplex PCR. The sample lists about 440,000 clones, roughly 91% seen once, with about 0.63% in the top ten. What was sequenced was PBMCs or T cells enriched from blood (not recorded which). The receptors here all came from a man aged 18 to 29 who had recovered from COVID-19. Each CDR3 is given with its conserved first and last residue. Each record gives: V gene, D gene, CDR3 protein. The D gene is left open where the match is weak.

TRBV29-1,.,CSVATRQTETQYF
TRBV7-9,.,CASSFRGGGNQPQHF
TRBV11-3,TRBD1,CASSPGTGRNYGYTF
TRBV3-1/TRBV3-2,.,CASGGTTDTQYF
TRBV5-1,.,CASRLGRMSLGSPLHF
TRBV5-1,.,CASSLVLRQGADTQYF
TRBV19,TRBD1,CASSNRDRANQPQHF
TRBV28,TRBD1,CASGQGGGGEAFF
TRBV10-3,TRBD1,CAISGPGTGSTEAFF
TRBV19,TRBD1,CASRNAWTGPNNQPQHF
TRBV4-1,.,CASSQGSSGEQYF
TRBV15,TRBD1,CATSLEQGPNTIYF
TRBV2,.,CASSPWGDLVYNEQFF
TRBV11-3,.,CASSPSSYEQYF
TRBV10-2,.,CASSKGGLPYEQYF
TRBV7-9,TRBD1,CASSSQGDNSPLHF
TRBV10-1,TRBD1,CASSETGGNTEAFF
TRBV29-1,TRBD2,CSARLAGVQEQYF
TRBV5-5,.,CASSLDWANNSPLHF
TRBV11-2,.,CASTSLRSYEQYF
TRBV6-5,TRBD1,CASRRQGGRGYTF
TRBV28,.,CASRGSAIQPQHF
TRBV3-1/TRBV3-2,.,CASSRSDSGTEAFF
TRBV3-1/TRBV3-2,.,CASSHWGRGDYNSPLHF
TRBV5-4,TRBD2,CASSAGTSGGISTDTQYF
TRBV18,TRBD1,CASSPRDRTEAFF
TRBV9,.,CASSVYDLGEAFF
TRBV5-1,TRBD1,CASSLSGTGNTGELFF
TRBV10-3,TRBD1,CAISESKAGTGEKLFF
TRBV12-5,TRBD1,CASMASGQGGKNTEAFF
TRBV24-1,.,CATSDSSQPQHF
TRBV7-3,.,CASSSEGGNTIYF
TRBV18,TRBD1,CASSPRGAGGDGNTIYF
TRBV29-1,.,CSVAREDEYGYTF
TRBV29-1,TRBD1,CSATGDYGYTF
TRBV5-6,.,CASSSTGLEGETQYF
TRBV7-8,.,CASSSQRGSSNQPQHF
TRBV11-2,TRBD2,CASSPPGSGSRYEQYF
TRBV29-1,.,CSVEDLQGFRSRGTQYF
TRBV5-1,.,CASSLGPLAKNIQYF
TRBV30,TRBD1,CAWSSLRGRNTIYF
TRBV18,.,CASSPIDPRANGYTF
TRBV27,TRBD1,CASSPGTAFQETQYF
TRBV5-5,TRBD1,CASSPTDRGGEKLFF
TRBV7-9,TRBD1,CASSQETGNYGYTF
TRBV5-6,.,CASSLSASRPFEQYF
TRBV10-2,.,CASSTQGSEKLFF